This is a list of T cell receptor delta chains from one sample in a study of Vδ1+ human thymocytes. TCRdb reanalyzed the multiplex PCR reads using CATT. The profile covers more than 50,000 delta-chain clones, with around 16% appearing a single time and about 0.4% taken by the ten largest. The sequencing sample was made of Vdelta1+ gamma-delta thymocytes from the thymus. These receptors came from a girl in the first two years of life who had congenital heart surgery. Both conserved end residues are part of each CDR3. The D gene is left open where the match is weak. Clone size is given for some rows only: seen once, a few or many times, or a class if the clone is expanded.

J gene,clone size,CDR3 length,D gene,V gene,CDR3 protein,CDR3 DNA
TRDJ1,few,20,TRDD3,TRDV1,CALGESLAYWGLANTDKLIF,TGTGCTCTTGGGGAAAGTTTAGCGTACTGGGGGTTAGCTAACACCGATAAACTCATCTTT
TRDJ1,NA,21,TRDD3,TRDV1,CALGETRLRGKGGYAADKLIF,TGTGCTCTTGGGGAAACGAGACTACGCGGGAAGGGGGGATACGCGGCCGATAAACTCATCTTT
TRDJ1,NA,18,NA,TRAV29/DV5,CAARFLPVLGLPLDKLIF,TGTGCCGCAAGATTCCTACCAGTACTGGGGCTCCCCCTCGATAAACTCATCTTT
TRDJ1,few,21,TRDD3,TRDV1,CALGDRPSHRGIPIFTDKLIF,TGTGCTCTTGGGGACCGGCCTTCCCATAGGGGGATACCAATCTTCACCGATAAACTCATCTTT
TRDJ1,NA,19,TRDD3,TRDV1,CALGEPIRRGYANTDKLIF,TGTGCTCTTGGGGAACCAATACGCCGGGGATACGCTAACACCGATAAACTCATCTTT
TRDJ1,NA,23,TRDD3,TRDV1,CALGVKPSNCLGIRAGLTDKLIF,TGTGCTCTTGGGGTGAAGCCTTCTAACTGTTTGGGGATACGCGCGGGCCTCACCGATAAACTCATCTTT
TRDJ1,NA,21,NA,TRDV1,CALGGTPSSTYWGVYTDKLIF,TGTGCTCTTGGGGGGACGCCTTCCTCAACGTACTGGGGGGTTTACACCGATAAACTCATCTTT
TRDJ1,few,15,TRDD3,TRDV2,CACELVLGDTDKLIF,TGTGCCTGTGAGCTCGTACTGGGGGACACCGATAAACTCATCTTT
TRDJ1,NA,19,NA,TRDV1,CALGERTLRGTTDTDKLIF,TGTGCTCTTGGGGAACGAACGCTAAGAGGTACCACCGACACCGATAAACTCATCTTT
TRDJ1,few,17,NA,TRDV1,CALGELSQIDNTDKLIF,TGTGCTCTTGGGGAACTGTCCCAAATTGACAACACCGATAAACTCATCTTT
TRDJ1,NA,18,NA,TRDV1,CALGEEVLPWGHTDKLIF,TGTGCTCTTGGGGAGGAGGTCCTACCCTGGGGGCACACCGATAAACTCATCTTT
TRDJ1,few,14,NA,TRDV1,CALGIVGCTDKLIF,TGTGCTCTGGGGATCGTTGGCTGCACCGATAAACTCATCTTT
TRDJ2,NA,17,NA,TRDV1,CALGERTYSWGTAQLFF,TGTGCTCTTGGGGAACGAACCTATTCCTGGGGGACAGCACAACTCTTCTTT
TRDJ1,NA,15,NA,TRDV1,CALGLSRVMTDKLIF,TGTGCTCTTGGGTTGTCCCGGGTGATGACCGATAAACTCATCTTT
TRDJ1,NA,23,TRDD3,TRDV1,CALGEQSPTNVWAGGYVTDKLIF,TGTGCTCTTGGGGAACAGAGTCCTACCAACGTTTGGGCTGGGGGATATGTGACCGATAAACTCATCTTT
TRDJ1,few,12,NA,TRDV1,CALGDFRLGLIF,TGTGCTCTTGGGGACTTCCGCCTGGGACTCATCTTT
TRDJ1,few,22,TRDD3,TRDV1,CALGELNPPPSALGDMSDKLIF,TGTGCTCTTGGGGAACTAAACCCCCCCCCATCGGCACTGGGGGATATGTCCGATAAACTCATCTTT
TRDJ1,NA,21,TRDD3,TRDV1,CALGDPYPVGGYGLKNGKLIF,TGTGCTCTTGGGGATCCATACCCTGTTGGGGGATACGGTTTGAAGAATGGGAAACTCATCTTT